These T cell receptor beta chains were read from a single sample in a study of control samples from healthy donors and cancer patients. Clones were sequenced by immunoSEQ multiplex PCR, and TCRdb holds only the in-frame ones, with some missing. The sample lists 190,000 or so clones, approximately 92% occurring once. Sequenced: blood. The receptors come from a man between 18 and 29 years old in good health. The CDR3 runs from the conserved cysteine through the conserved F or W. The D gene is left open where the match is weak. Only part of the rows carry a size: once, few, many, or a class if the clone is expanded.

j_call d_call clone_size v_call cdr3_nt cdr3_aa
TRBJ1-2 TRBD1 . TRBV7-8 TGTGCCAGCAGCCTACTAGAGACAGGGGACGGCTACACCTTC CASSLLETGDGYTF
TRBJ2-2 TRBD1 . TRBV5-4 TGTGCCAGCAGCTTCGGACAGGGGGTAACCGGGGAGCTGTTTTTT CASSFGQGVTGELFF
TRBJ2-7 TRBD2 . TRBV5-1 TGCGCCAGCAGCTTAGCGGGGGGGCCCGTCGAGCAGTACTTC CASSLAGGPVEQYF
TRBJ2-7 . . TRBV5-1 TGCGCCAGCAGCTTGTCGGCTAGTCCCCCGGCCTACGAGCAGTACTTC CASSLSASPPAYEQYF
TRBJ2-3 TRBD1 . TRBV6-6 TGTGCCAGCGGGACAGGGGGCGGAACAGATACGCAGTATTTT CASGTGGGTDTQYF
TRBJ2-7 TRBD1 . TRBV6-1 TGTGCCAGCAGTGAATGGTGGCAGGGGGTCGACGAGCAGTACTTC CASSEWWQGVDEQYF
TRBJ2-3 . . TRBV18 TGTGCCAGCTCACCGCCAGGCCTGAGCACAGATACGCAGTATTTT CASSPPGLSTDTQYF
TRBJ2-3 . . TRBV2 TGTGCCAGCGGGTGGCAGCGCACAGATACGCAGTATTTT CASGWQRTDTQYF
TRBJ1-1 . once TRBV18 TGTGCCAGCTCACCACGGACGGCCGCCACTGAAGCTTTCTTT CASSPRTAATEAFF
TRBJ2-1 . . TRBV24-1 TGTGCCACCGGACATCCAGGGAACTACAATGAGCAGTTCTTC CATGHPGNYNEQFF
TRBJ1-4 . . TRBV4-1 TGCGCCAGCAGCCAAGATGCACTGAGGCTTAATGAAAAACTGTTTTTT CASSQDALRLNEKLFF
TRBJ1-4 . . TRBV10-3 TGTGCCATCAGGGACCTTTTTAATGAAAAACTGTTTTTT CAIRDLFNEKLFF
TRBJ2-6 . . TRBV5-3 TGTGCCAGAAGCCCGAAGGGCGGCGGGGCCAACGTCCTGACTTTC CARSPKGGGANVLTF
TRBJ1-3 . . TRBV5-6 TGTGCCAGCAGTGCTTTGGGAGGTACTGGAAACACCATATATTTT CASSALGGTGNTIYF
TRBJ2-1 . . TRBV7-2 TGTGCCAGCAGCTCCATCGACGGAGTGGGCAATGAGCAGTTCTTC CASSSIDGVGNEQFF
TRBJ2-1 . . TRBV3-1/TRBV3-2 TGTGCCAGCAGCCAAGAAGTATACAGTTACAACAATGAGCAGTTCTTC CASSQEVYSYNNEQFF